This entry describes one TCR beta chain. No antigen is known for it. The CDR3 spans 15 residues. Losses at the gene ends were 0 bases for V and 4 bases for J; bases not matched to a gene: 5. Germline CDR1 is MNHEY and CDR2 is SVGAGI. Naive CD8 cells lacked CD45RO and underwent positive selection for CCR7, leaving out terminally differentiated effector memory CD45RA+ cells. Donors comprised only Caucasian adults living in Nashville, Tennessee. This specimen comes from a study of shared clonotypes between healthy human individuals. Study findings and constraints: The study found about 5% of naive CD4 clonotypes shared across a few donors. Having only a few donors restricted how much genetic and exposure-history diversity was captured. As a rule, naive subsets had a larger estimated richness than memory subsets.

The assay was immunoSEQ multiplex PCR, and TCRdb's table has in-frame clones only and misses some. The sample lists about 2 million clones, around 96% occurring once. The chain combines TRBV6-5 with TRBJ2-5; 7 nucleotides align to TRBD1. The sequenced sample was naive CD8+ T cells sorted from blood. The TCR sequence derives from a man younger than 35 in good health. The CDR3 nucleotides read TGTGCCAGCAGTTACTCGACAGGGAAGCGAGAGACCCAGTACTTC. Its translation: CASSYSTGKRETQYF.